This TCR beta chain came from a study of CD8+CD57+ T cells in acquired aplastic anemia (dated by TCRdb to the late 2010s). About the full investigation: On average, sorted CD4+ and CD8+ cells yielded 3.2 ug of extracted DNA, with a range of about 0.17 to 27.4 ug. A CD8+CD57+ expansion meant a frequency higher than the mean frequency seen in healthy subjects. What the study reported, not specific to this receptor: Patients and healthy controls showed no significant difference in CD8+ Simpson's diversity (P=0.060). Some 31 CD8+ CDR3 sequences were shared between patients and controls but appeared highly expressed in patients and within their immunodominant clones.

This clonotype was counted many times. The target of this receptor is not known. It has no much larger one-base neighbor in the sample; base qualities were not kept. Patients chosen for sequencing had shown expansion of CD8+CD57+ cells by flow cytometry. Every patient had a diagnosis of severe acquired aplastic anemia based on International Study of Aplastic Anemia and Agranulocytosis and Camitta criteria. Patients had received no therapy at the time of blood sampling. The study deep-sequenced TCR repertoires of sorted CD4+ and CD8+ blood T cells from severe aplastic anemia patients and healthy subjects. Patients were enrolled in the USA under clinicaltrials.gov protocols 00001620, 01623167, 00001397, 00071045, 00081523 and 00961064. Ficoll-Paque density gradient centrifugation was used to isolate peripheral blood mononuclear cells. Before DNA extraction, CD4+ and CD8+ T cells were sorted by FACS or by magnetic beads.

The CDR3 numbers 14 residues from cysteine through phenylalanine. Only the CDR3 DNA is retained, 42 bases long and in frame from the first base. A distance of 11 bases separates the germline ends of V and J, which lose 8 bases and 0 bases respectively. Genomic DNA was used as template for profiling of TCR beta VDJ combinations and CDR3 sequences. An Illumina HiSeq 2000 was used for TCR repertoire sequencing. Turning to the authors' computational methods: TRBV/TRBJ rearrangement plots, CDR3 size and DJ length profiles, and Simpson's diversity index were used to evaluate the repertoires. The immunodominant clone was defined as the most abundant DNA sequence in deep sequencing data. CDR3 amino acid sequences were screened for sharing across subjects and compared with published repertoires and the VDJdb database. The raw public reads went through TCRdb reprocessing: fastp at Q25, MiXCR clone calling, in-frame beta chains kept. Entries are consolidated by CDR3 protein sequence, retaining the most common genes and DNA. These V and J calls derive from TCRdb rather than the authors' analysis. Within this sample are some 200,000 distinct CDR3 sequences, with over 40% of them counted one time only. The ten largest clones represent 15% to 20% of the sample.

The TCR comes from a human donor with aplastic anemia. The specimen was sorted CD4+, CD8+, or CD8+CD57+ T cells (not recorded which) from PBMCs. Recombination connected TRBV12-3 or TRBV12-4 to TRBJ1-3; no D gene is confidently identified. The nucleotide sequence is TGTGCCAGCGTCAGGACGAGCTCTGGAAACACCATATATTTT. Its product reads: CASVRTSSGNTIYF.